The rows below give T cell receptor beta chains drawn from one sample of a study of T-cell reconstitution after alpha-beta-depleted transplantation in children. TCRdb re-analysed the PCR reads in MiXCR, keeping a single row per CDR3 protein. The sample yields some 600,000 distinct CDR3 sequences, approximately 13% seen once. The material was PBMCs, mostly from graft donor cells, obtained 360 days after TCRalphabeta/CD19-depleted stem cell transplant. The source of these receptors is a male patient between 5 and 17 years old who had a stem cell transplant for acute myeloid leukemia, so the T cells may come from the graft donor. The CDR3 runs from the conserved cysteine through the conserved F or W. D genes are given only for firm matches. Some rows mark clone size as missing; the rest say once, few, many or name a class of expanded clone.

>TRBV29-1|.|TRBJ2-3|.
TGCAGCGTTGAAGTTACTACGCAGTATTTT
CSVEVTTQYF
>TRBV7-2|.|TRBJ1-3|.
TGTGCCAGCAGCTTCACCCCGACCGGAGCTTTCGGAAACACCATATATTTT
CASSFTPTGAFGNTIYF
>TRBV20-1|TRBD2|TRBJ2-2|.
TGCAGTGCTAGAGATGTGGCTAGCGGGATAATCGCCGGGGAGCTGTTTTTT
CSARDVASGIIAGELFF
>TRBV7-6|TRBD2|TRBJ2-1|.
TGTGCCAGCAGCTTACTAGCGGGCGGGGTTCGAGGTGAGCAGTTCTTC
CASSLLAGGVRGEQFF
>TRBV7-3|TRBD1|TRBJ2-5|few
TGTGCCAGCAGCAGCAAGGACAGGGCGGGTATTGGGACCCAGTACTTC
CASSSKDRAGIGTQYF
>TRBV4-2|.|TRBJ2-1|.
TGTGCCAGCAGCCAACCCGCTGGTTTGAGGTATGATGAGCAGTTCTTC
CASSQPAGLRYDEQFF
>TRBV6-2/TRBV6-3|TRBD2|TRBJ2-7|few
TGTGCCAGCACCTCACATAGCGGGGGATCCTCCTACGAGCAGTACTTC
CASTSHSGGSSYEQYF
>TRBV6-2/TRBV6-3|.|TRBJ2-3|.
TGTGCCAGCACCGCGGCGGGTCGTCGGGATACGCAGTATTTT
CASTAAGRRDTQYF
>TRBV25-1|TRBD2|TRBJ2-7|few
TGTGCCAGCAGTGAATATTTGAGACTAGCGGGAGTGTACGGATACGAGCAGTACTTC
CASSEYLRLAGVYGYEQYF
>TRBV15|.|TRBJ2-7|few
TGTGCCACCAGCAGAGGGGTGGAAATTCACTACGAGCAGTACTTC
CATSRGVEIHYEQYF
>TRBV5-4|TRBD1|TRBJ2-7|few
TGTGCCAGCACAGGACAGGGCTCCTACGAGCAGTACTTC
CASTGQGSYEQYF
>TRBV12-3/TRBV12-4|.|TRBJ2-1|.
TGTGCCAGCAGTTTAAGACAGGGAGGTCTCAATGAGCAGTTCTTC
CASSLRQGGLNEQFF
>TRBV15|.|TRBJ2-6|.
TGTGCCACCAGCAGGGAGCCGGGACACATCTCTGGGGCCAACGTCCTGACTTTC
CATSREPGHISGANVLTF
>TRBV5-1|.|TRBJ2-7|few
TGCGCCAGCAGCTTGGCCTCGACTCTAACCTACGAGCAGTACTTC
CASSLASTLTYEQYF
>TRBV6-1|.|TRBJ1-2|.
TGTGCCAGCAGTGATAGTCCAGGCGGCTACACCTTC
CASSDSPGGYTF
>TRBV7-3|TRBD2|TRBJ2-3|many
TGTGCCAGCAGTCCCGGAGCGGGAGTTAGCACAGATACGCAGTATTTT
CASSPGAGVSTDTQYF
>TRBV7-6|.|TRBJ2-7|few
TGTGCCAGCAGCTTGAGGTACCGGGCAGGGGTCAACGAGCAGTACTTC
CASSLRYRAGVNEQYF
>TRBV28|.|TRBJ2-2|many
TGTGCCAGCAGTTTCGGAGCGCCAAGAACCGGGGAGCTGTTTTTT
CASSFGAPRTGELFF
>TRBV5-1|.|TRBJ2-7|.
TGCGCCAGCAGCCCGGACACGGGACTTCCCTACGAGCAGTACTTC
CASSPDTGLPYEQYF
>TRBV7-2|.|TRBJ2-5|.
TGTGCCAGCAGCCGAGGGGGGACGGAGACCCAGTACTTC
CASSRGGTETQYF
>TRBV6-1|.|TRBJ1-1|few
TGTGCCAGCAGCCGCTCAAAGGTATTCATGAACACTGAAGCTTTCTTT
CASSRSKVFMNTEAFF
>TRBV20-1|.|TRBJ2-7|.
TGCAGTGCACTCCGGGACCTTAACTTCTACGAGCAGTACTTC
CSALRDLNFYEQYF
>TRBV14|.|TRBJ2-7|few
TGTGCCAGCAGCCAAGATCACTACGAGCAGTACTTC
CASSQDHYEQYF
>TRBV29-1|.|TRBJ1-1|.
TGCAGCGTCGAGCTTCCTGAAGCTTTCTTT
CSVELPEAFF
>TRBV7-2|.|TRBJ2-7|.
TGTGCCAGCAGCAAGGGACCATCCTACGAGCAGTACTTC
CASSKGPSYEQYF
>TRBV6-5|.|TRBJ2-7|.
TGTGCCAGCAGTTACTCGAAATGGGCTTACGAGCAGTACTTC
CASSYSKWAYEQYF
>TRBV2|.|TRBJ1-5|.
TGTGCCAGCAGTGAATACGTCGAGGGGCCCCAGCATTTT
CASSEYVEGPQHF
>TRBV6-2/TRBV6-3|TRBD1|TRBJ2-1|.
TGTGCCAGCAGTTACCCCGTCCCGGGACAGGGACTACTAGCCTACAATGAGCAGTTCTTC
CASSYPVPGQGLLAYNEQFF
>TRBV19|.|TRBJ2-7|few
TGTGCCAGTACCAACAAGGGAGCGTCGACCTACGAGCAGTACTTC
CASTNKGASTYEQYF
>TRBV30|TRBD1|TRBJ2-7|few
TGTGCCTGGGGGACAGGAACCTACGAGCAGTACTTC
CAWGTGTYEQYF
>TRBV3-1|.|TRBJ2-7|few
TGTGCCAGCAGCCAAGTTCTTAAGGGGTCCCCGTACGAGCAGTACTTC
CASSQVLKGSPYEQYF
>TRBV19|.|TRBJ1-1|.
TGTGCCAGTAGCACAGGGCCGGCGAACACTGAAGCTTTCTTT
CASSTGPANTEAFF
>TRBV6-1|TRBD2|TRBJ2-7|few
TGTGCCAGCAGCCGACCCGGACTAGCGGGGACGAGTGGGCAGTACTTC
CASSRPGLAGTSGQYF
>TRBV7-2|TRBD2|TRBJ2-2|few
TGTGCCAGCAGCTTACCGACCGGGGGACTAGCGGGAATCTGGGAGCTGTTTTTT
CASSLPTGGLAGIWELFF
>TRBV7-9|.|TRBJ2-7|few
TGTGCCAGCAGCTTTTCAACGTGGGAGCAGTACTTC
CASSFSTWEQYF
>TRBV20-1|.|TRBJ2-7|.
TGCAGTGCTAGTATTGGGCACCCCTACGAGCAGTACTTC
CSASIGHPYEQYF
>TRBV5-1|.|TRBJ2-7|few
TGCGCCAGCAGCTTTAGGTGGCAGGGTAAATACGAGCAGTACTTC
CASSFRWQGKYEQYF
>TRBV20-1|.|TRBJ2-5|few
TGCAGTGCTACGATACTAACGGGATGGCAAGAGACCCAGTACTTC
CSATILTGWQETQYF
>TRBV9|.|TRBJ2-7|many
TGTGCCAGCAGCGCGGGCCGGGTCAGCTACGAGCAGTACTTC
CASSAGRVSYEQYF
>TRBV25-1|.|TRBJ2-3|.
TGTGCCAGCAGGCCGGGGCGAGGAACAGATACGCAGTATTTT
CASRPGRGTDTQYF
>TRBV27|.|TRBJ2-1|few
TGTGCCAGCGGTCAGAAGGGAATTGAGCAGTTCTTC
CASGQKGIEQFF
>TRBV12-3/TRBV12-4|.|TRBJ1-1|many
TGTGCCAGCGGGGTGACGGAGTACACTGAAGCTTTCTTT
CASGVTEYTEAFF
>TRBV14|.|TRBJ2-2|.
TGTGCCAGCAGCCATTCTAAAAGCGGGGAGCTGTTTTTT
CASSHSKSGELFF
>TRBV10-3|TRBD2|TRBJ2-1|many
TGTGCCATCAGTGACCTCAGTCGGGAGGCTTCCTACAATGAGCAGTTCTTC
CAISDLSREASYNEQFF
>TRBV20-1|.|TRBJ1-1|.
TGCAGTGCTAGTTATTCGAACACTGAAGCTTTCTTT
CSASYSNTEAFF
>TRBV20-1|TRBD2|TRBJ2-3|.
TGCAGTGCCCCCGGGGGAGCGGGGGGTCAAGATACGCAGTATTTT
CSAPGGAGGQDTQYF
>TRBV14|TRBD1|TRBJ1-1|.
TGTGCCAGCAGCCCCACGCCCGGGACAGGGAACACTGAAGCTTTCTTT
CASSPTPGTGNTEAFF
>TRBV25-1|.|TRBJ2-1|few
TGTGCCAGCAGTGGAAGGTTGGGGGGGCTTTACAATGAGCAGTTCTTC
CASSGRLGGLYNEQFF
>TRBV7-2|.|TRBJ2-3|.
TGTGCCAGCAGCTTAAGAGTTAGGTTGGGTACGCAGTATTTT
CASSLRVRLGTQYF
>TRBV14|.|TRBJ2-3|.
TGTGCCAGCAGCCCGGACGGGGCGCCTAGCACAGATACGCAGTATTTT
CASSPDGAPSTDTQYF
>TRBV20-1|.|TRBJ2-1|.
TGCAGTGTAGGGGGACCCGGTCGCCCCAATGAGCAGTTCTTC
CSVGGPGRPNEQFF
>TRBV20-1|.|TRBJ2-3|few
TGCAGTGCCTACACCGATAGCACAGATACGCAGTATTTT
CSAYTDSTDTQYF
>TRBV20-1|.|TRBJ2-7|.
TGCAGTGCTAGAGACCGGGGGCCAACTTCCTCCTACGAGCAGTACTTC
CSARDRGPTSSYEQYF
>TRBV24-1|.|TRBJ2-5|.
TGTGCCACCAGTGACTACAGAAGAGGGGATGGAGAGACCCAGTACTTC
CATSDYRRGDGETQYF
>TRBV29-1|TRBD2|TRBJ2-2|.
TGCAGCGTTGACGGTCCAGCGGGGACGGTTGGGGAGCTGTTTTTT
CSVDGPAGTVGELFF
>TRBV25-1|TRBD2|TRBJ2-4|.
TGTGCCAGCAGTGCTAGGGGTGCTAGCGGGAGGGCGGAGGCCAAAAACATTCAGTACTTC
CASSARGASGRAEAKNIQYF
>TRBV18|.|TRBJ2-7|.
TGTGCCAGCTCACCACCAAACAACGGAGCCTACGAGCAGTACTTC
CASSPPNNGAYEQYF
>TRBV20-1|.|TRBJ2-1|.
TGCAGTGCTCCCCGAGGGGAGGATGAGCAGTTCTTC
CSAPRGEDEQFF